A selection of T cell receptor beta chains follows, all from one sample in a study of shared T cell receptors in the human thymus. Repertoires were generated with immunoSEQ multiplex PCR, while TCRdb's copy carries only in-frame clones and drops some. The repertoire consists of roughly 550,000 clones, with more than 75% occurring once and the leading ten covering more than 0.01%. These sequences were also reported in another study, on human thymus T cells.

Source material: thymocytes. All receptors derive from a boy under three years old with a congenital heart defect. Both conserved end residues are trimmed from each CDR3.

length: 15; J: TRBJ2-7; V: TRBV28; CDR3: ASSHPRTGVGAYEQY
length: 13; J: TRBJ2-1; V: TRBV7-7; CDR3: ASSLYHRGTHEQF
length: 15; J: TRBJ2-7; V: TRBV2; CDR3: ASHKRILAGVSHEQY
length: 12; J: TRBJ2-6; V: TRBV10-3; CDR3: AIKGDSGANVLT
length: 14; J: TRBJ2-3; V: TRBV12-2; CDR3: ASRLARLADTDTQY
length: 14; J: TRBJ2-2; V: TRBV4-3; CDR3: ASSQDPAGDTGELF
length: 14; J: TRBJ2-5; V: TRBV30; CDR3: AWSVGAGAPLGTQY
length: 13; J: TRBJ1-1; V: TRBV28; CDR3: ASSSQGGGDTEAF
length: 14; J: TRBJ2-1; V: TRBV27; CDR3: ASSFYSGGRYNEQF
length: 13; J: TRBJ2-7; V: TRBV25-1; CDR3: ASSDYQGSSYEQY
length: 10; J: TRBJ2-7; V: TRBV4-1; CDR3: ASSQDGYEQY
length: 12; J: TRBJ1-5; V: TRBV10-3; CDR3: AISEKQGHQPQH
length: 12; J: TRBJ2-1; V: TRBV5-1; CDR3: ASSLGGPDHEQF
length: 12; J: TRBJ2-7; V: TRBV19; CDR3: ASRPGHYEGEQY
length: 15; J: TRBJ2-5; V: TRBV7-2; CDR3: ASSRRHWGDPQETQY
length: 12; J: TRBJ2-5; V: TRBV10-3; CDR3: AISEGSPRGTQY
length: 14; J: TRBJ1-5; V: TRBV19; CDR3: ASSIDPTGSNQPQH
length: 14; J: TRBJ2-7; V: TRBV4-3; CDR3: ASSQDPAGDSYEQY
length: 13; J: -; V: TRBV30; CDR3: AWSGRRTGGHEQY
length: 13; J: TRBJ2-7; V: TRBV21-1; CDR3: ASTYGKTGACEQY
length: 13; J: TRBJ1-1; V: TRBV11-3; CDR3: ASSLEDKMNTEAF
length: 12; J: TRBJ2-1; V: TRBV6-1; CDR3: ASTAVAVYNEQF
length: 12; J: TRBJ2-7; V: TRBV13; CDR3: ASSRRVGAYEQY
length: 11; J: TRBJ2-1; V: TRBV27; CDR3: ASTTGTSNEQF
length: 15; J: TRBJ1-1; V: TRBV5-6; CDR3: ASSLGGRAWEGTEAF
length: 12; J: TRBJ2-2; V: TRBV5-6; CDR3: ASSPGEGTGELF
length: 15; J: TRBJ2-1; V: TRBV4-3; CDR3: ASSQVRPGSSYNEQF
length: 9; J: TRBJ1-2; V: TRBV19; CDR3: FQKGVYGYT
length: 11; J: TRBJ1-2; V: TRBV27; CDR3: ASSLRGGVGYT